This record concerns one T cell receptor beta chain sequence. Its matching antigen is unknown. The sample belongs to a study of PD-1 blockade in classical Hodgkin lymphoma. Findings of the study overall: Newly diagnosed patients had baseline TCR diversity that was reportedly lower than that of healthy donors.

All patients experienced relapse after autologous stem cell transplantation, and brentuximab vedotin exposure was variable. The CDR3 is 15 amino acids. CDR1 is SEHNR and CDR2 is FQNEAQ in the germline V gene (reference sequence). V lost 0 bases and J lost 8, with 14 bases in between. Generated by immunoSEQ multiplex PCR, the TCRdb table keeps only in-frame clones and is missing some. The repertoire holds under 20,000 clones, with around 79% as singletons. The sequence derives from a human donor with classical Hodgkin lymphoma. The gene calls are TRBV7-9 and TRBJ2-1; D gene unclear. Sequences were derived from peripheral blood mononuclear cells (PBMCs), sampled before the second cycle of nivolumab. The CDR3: CASSLAGLLVYEQFF. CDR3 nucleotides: TGTGCCAGCAGCTTAGCGGGTCTCCTAGTTTATGAGCAGTTCTTC.